These 23 T cell receptor beta chains were sequenced from one sample in a study of radiotherapy plus CTLA-4 blockade in lung cancer. TCRdb's copy holds only in-frame clones and misses some; the assay was immunoSEQ multiplex PCR. The data hold 20,000 to 25,000 clones, with about three quarters observed a single time. The material was peripheral blood, obtained from a patient treated with radiotherapy plus ipilimumab. The receptor set was obtained from a human donor with non-small cell lung cancer who had stable disease on radiotherapy plus ipilimumab.

The chain has TRBV6-5 and TRBJ1-5; D not certain. The CDR3 totals 15 residues. Trimming pared 2 bases from V and 4 bases from J, leaving 12 bases between. Germline CDR1 reads MNHEY; CDR2 reads SVGAGI. The CDR3 sequence: CASSYTGLGNQPQHF. The CDR3 DNA reads as TGTGCCAGCAGTTACACCGGGCTGGGTAATCAGCCCCAGCATTTT.

The chain uses TRBV6-4 and TRBJ2-3, with D unclear. The CDR3 extends over 12 amino acids. Germline V gene lookup returns CDR1 MRHNA and CDR2 SNTAGT. Trimming shortened V by 2 bases and J by 5 bases, and 5 bases separated the two germline ends. The CDR3 coding sequence is TGTGCCAGCAGTGACAGCTTAGATACGCAGTATTTT. Its protein product is CASSDSLDTQYF.

The chain employs TRBV6-5 and TRBJ2-5, with D maybe TRBD2 (7 bases). V dropped 6 bases and J dropped 0 bases, with 14 bases sitting between them. Germline assignment: CDR1 MNHEY and CDR2 SVGAGI. The CDR3 has 15 residues. For the CDR3, the DNA is TGTGCCAGCAGCAGGGGAGGGGGGGACCAAGAGACCCAGTACTTC. Amino acids: CASSRGGGDQETQYF.

This chain uses TRBV10-2 with TRBJ2-3; no definite D call. The V gene lost 2 bases and the J gene lost 4 bases, with 7 bases spanning the gap. The CDR3 is 13 residues long. Germline CDR1 reads WSHSY; CDR2 reads SAAADI. This CDR3 is CASSEPLADTQYF. The CDR3 DNA is TGCGCCAGCAGTGAGCCATTGGCAGATACGCAGTATTTT.

V gene TRBV19 combines with J gene TRBJ2-7, with 8 bases fitting TRBD2. V gave up 0 bases and J gave up 7 bases; unmatched junction bases: 17. CDR3 size: 18 residues. In germline, CDR1 is LNHDA, CDR2 SQIVND (reference sequence). This chain's CDR3 is CASSIDPAGRAGVKEQYF. CDR3 nucleotides: TGTGCCAGTAGTATAGATCCTGCCGGGAGGGCGGGAGTCAAGGAGCAGTACTTC.

The chain uses TRBV6-5 and TRBJ1-5, with 8 bases fitting TRBD1. Germline lookup yields CDR1 MNHEY and CDR2 SVGAGI. This CDR3 has 14 residues. V gave up 6 bases and J gave up 7 bases; unmatched junction bases: 8. The CDR3 here is CASRPTGERQPQHF. CDR3 nucleotide sequence: TGTGCCAGCAGACCGACAGGGGAGAGGCAGCCCCAGCATTTT.

This clone was observed once. The genes are TRBV5-6 and TRBJ2-1, with 14 nucleotides matching TRBD2. Germline trimming cut 4 bases from V and 9 bases from J; bases unmatched to any gene: 9. The CDR3 sequence is 16 residues long. Germline CDR1 and CDR2: SGHDT and YYEEEE. The CDR3, as DNA: TGTGCCAGCAGCCCCGGGACTAGCGGGAGAAGGGGTGAGCAGTTCTTC. Protein sequence: CASSPGTSGRRGEQFF.

The chain is built from TRBV29-1 and TRBJ2-5, with a possible D match to TRBD2 (6 bases). CDR3 length: 10 residues. Germline loops: CDR1 SQVTM, CDR2 ANQGSEA. With 7 bases removed from V and 3 bases from J, the gap between germline ends came to 6 bases. CDR3 residues: CSAGEETQYF. The CDR3, as DNA: TGCAGCGCGGGGGAAGAGACCCAGTACTTC.

This clone was recorded a few times. V is TRBV7-8 and J is TRBJ1-5, with TRBD1 matching 9 bases. Germline trimming cut 0 bases from V and 5 bases from J; bases unmatched to any gene: 8. Germline loops: CDR1 SGHVS, CDR2 FQNEAQ. This CDR3 spans 17 amino acids. CDR3 DNA sequence: TGTGCCAGCAGCTTAGCTTACACGGGACAGGGTCATCAGCCCCAGCATTTT. Its protein product is CASSLAYTGQGHQPQHF.

The CDR3 coding sequence is TGTGCCACCAGCCTAGGTATCTCCTACGAGCAGTACTTC. Its translation is CATSLGISYEQYF. The rearrangement uses TRBV15 and TRBJ2-7, with D hard to call. Germline CDR1 and CDR2: LNHNV and YYDKDF (reference sequence). The CDR3 runs to 13 residues. V was trimmed by 5 bases and J by 0 bases, leaving 8 bases between them.

This sequence joins TRBV4-2 and TRBJ2-3; a weak D match, TRBD2 (6 bases). Germline CDR1 is LGHNA and CDR2 is YNFKEQ. V shed 0 bases and J shed 1 base, with 26 bases lying between them. The CDR3 runs 21 residues. CDR3 amino acids: CASSQEGLRAAPTPRTDTQYF. The CDR3 DNA reads as TGTGCCAGCAGCCAAGAGGGACTCCGCGCCGCCCCGACCCCTCGCACAGATACGCAGTATTTT.

There are a few counts of this clone. This sequence joins TRBV5-8 and TRBJ2-1, with D perhaps matching TRBD1 or TRBD2 (6 bases each). The germline V and J ends were trimmed by 0 bases and 10 bases, with 17 bases remaining between them. The CDR3 totals 15 residues. The germline V gene encodes CDR1 SGHTS and CDR2 YDEGEE. The CDR3 nucleotides are TGTGCCAGCAGCTTGGTAGTGGTAGGGGGGCTCGAGCAGTTCTTC. It yields the protein CASSLVVVGGLEQFF.

The chain carries TRBV29-1 and TRBJ2-7, with 9 bases matching TRBD1. The germline gives CDR1 SQVTM, CDR2 ANQGSEA. V lost 5 bases and J lost 0; bases outside the gene matches: 2. CDR3 length: 13 residues. In DNA, the CDR3 is TGCAGCGTTACACAGGGGGCCTCCTACGAGCAGTACTTC. Its translation: CSVTQGASYEQYF.

J is TRBJ2-1 and V is TRBV4-3; a possible D gene is TRBD2 (5 bases). Per germline, CDR1 LGHNA and CDR2 YSLEER. Trimming left V 4 bases short and J 0 bases short, with 16 bases between. The CDR3 has 17 amino acids. Written as DNA, the CDR3 is TGCGCCAGCAGCCCGCATCGTCGGGATAGCTCCTACAATGAGCAGTTCTTC. Translation: CASSPHRRDSSYNEQFF.

DNA of the CDR3: TGTGCCAGCTCACCACCGGGCAGCGGGAGTGGCGAGCAGTACTTC. Its protein product is CASSPPGSGSGEQYF. The genes are TRBV18 and TRBJ2-7, with 8 bases that match TRBD2. The CDR3 length is 15 residues. CDR1 is KGHSH and CDR2 is LQKENI in the germline V gene. J was trimmed by 6 bases and V by 0 bases; bases with no gene match: 7.

The rearrangement joins TRBV11-2 to TRBJ2-3; 8 positions agree with TRBD1. V lost 3 bases and J lost 9; bases outside the gene matches: 2. Germline V gene sequence: CDR1 SGHAT, CDR2 FQNNGV. The CDR3 contains 12 residues. The CDR3 DNA reads TGTGCCAGCAGCTTTGGACAGGGAACGCAGTATTTT. As protein: CASSFGQGTQYF.

The chain employs TRBV4-1 and TRBJ1-2; TRBD1 matches 7 bases. The V and J ends lost 3 bases and 5 bases, in that order; junction bases with no gene match: 15. CDR3 length: 17 residues. Germline V gene lookup returns CDR1 MGHRA and CDR2 YSYEKL. CDR3 in amino acids: CASSHGGRGRAGYGYTF. The CDR3 DNA follows: TGCGCCAGCAGCCACGGGGGGAGGGGGCGAGCGGGGTATGGCTACACCTTC.

This chain joins TRBV27 and TRBJ2-7; 12 bases are shared with TRBD2. Trimming at V came to 6 bases and at J to 3 bases, leaving 18 bases not matched to a gene. The germline V gene encodes CDR1 MNHEY and CDR2 SMNVEV (reference sequence). This CDR3 spans 19 amino acids. In DNA form, the CDR3 reads TGTGCCAGCAGCCCCAGGACAGGAAGACTAGCGGGAGTACACTACGAGCAGTACTTC. Encoded protein: CASSPRTGRLAGVHYEQYF.

J is TRBJ2-1 and V is TRBV5-5; no clear D gene. Germline CDR1 and CDR2: SGHKS and YYEKEE (reference sequence). The CDR3 sequence is 15 residues long. Trimming took off 4 bases at V and 0 bases at J, with 11 bases between the two ends. CDR3 DNA sequence: TGTGCCAGCAGCCGGGCCGAAGACTCCTACAATGAGCAGTTCTTC. Translated, it gives CASSRAEDSYNEQFF.

The chain couples TRBV21-1 to TRBJ2-5. TRBV21-1 is a pseudogene. The CDR3 spans 16 residues. CDR3 region: CASSRVRLKTQETQYF. CDR3 sequence (DNA): TGTGCCAGCAGCCGCGTCCGGCTTAAAACTCAAGAGACCCAGTACTTC.

The genes are TRBV7-2 and TRBJ1-1; D uncertain. Germline CDR1 reads SGHTA; CDR2 reads FQGNSA. The CDR3 has 15 amino acids. The V end was cut by 0 bases, the J end by 1 base, with 9 bases between. The CDR3 loop is CASSLAGKGNTEAFF. CDR3 coding DNA: TGTGCCAGCAGCTTAGCGGGCAAGGGGAACACTGAAGCTTTCTTT.

The rearrangement uses TRBV10-2 and TRBJ1-5; D is undetermined. Trimming removed 8 bases at V and 2 bases at J, with 13 bases between. Germline V CDR1 and CDR2: WSHSY, SAAADI. The CDR3 extends over 14 amino acids. The CDR3 sequence: CASSPAWGNQPQHF. CDR3 coding DNA: TGCGCCAGCTCTCCCGCGTGGGGCAATCAGCCCCAGCATTTT.

The chain links TRBV7-8 to TRBJ1-5; D perhaps matches TRBD1 (6 bases). The V gene lost 5 bases and the J gene lost 2 bases, with 13 bases spanning the gap. CDR1 is SGHVS, CDR2 FQNEAQ, per germline. The CDR3 is 15 amino acids. The DNA for the CDR3 is TGTGCCAGCAGCCGGGACAATCGGGGCAATCAGCCCCAGCATTTT. Its translation: CASSRDNRGNQPQHF.